The 31 T cell receptor beta chains presented below share a single source sample, sequenced in a study of cytomegalovirus exposure and HLA in healthy donors. Primers for the PCR totalled 60 Vbeta and 13 Jbeta. Clones were read by immunoSEQ multiplex PCR, and TCRdb kept only the in-frame ones, dropping some. The sample carries about 140,000 clones, approximately 70% recorded once. The specimen was PBMCs. These receptors were collected from a human donor in good health.

This clone has just a few counts. The chain couples TRBV13 to TRBJ2-2, with a tentative D call TRBD2 (7 bases). CDR1 and CDR2 (germline): PRHDT, FYEKMQ (reference sequence). The V gene lost 5 bases and the J gene lost 8 bases, with 18 bases spanning the gap. This CDR3 is built from 15 residues. CDR3 sequence reads: CASSPTGLGGGELFF. The CDR3 coding sequence is TGTGCCAGCAGCCCCACCGGACTAGGGGGTGGGGAGCTGTTTTTT.

The chain links TRBV2 to TRBJ1-1; a weak D match, TRBD1 (5 bases). The germline V gene has CDR1 SNHLY and CDR2 FYNNEI. V was clipped by 0 bases and J by 0 bases, with 14 bases between them. There are 17 residues in the CDR3. The CDR3 loop is CASSEAGAGYMNTEAFF. The CDR3 DNA reads as TGTGCCAGCAGTGAAGCTGGGGCAGGGTATATGAACACTGAAGCTTTCTTT.

This clone was found a few times. This chain links TRBV30 with TRBJ1-4, with 7 bases that match TRBD1. V shed 4 bases, J shed 6 bases, and the junction held 5 bases outside the gene matches. The germline V gene has CDR1 GTSNPN and CDR2 SVGIG (reference sequence). CDR3 size: 13 residues. CDR3 protein: CAWKQTGDEKLFF. As DNA, the CDR3 is TGTGCCTGGAAACAAACAGGGGATGAAAAACTGTTTTTT. Based on the CDR3 plus reference TRBV30 and TRBJ1-4, the full variable domain is SQTIHQWPATLVQPVGSPLSLECTVEGTSNPNLYWYRQAAGRGLQLLFYSVGIGQISSEVPQNLSASRPQDRQFILSSKKLLLSDSGFYLCAWKQTGDEKLFFGSGTQLSVL.

The CDR3 spells CASSEVLGGSSYEQYF. The CDR3 coding sequence is TGTGCCAGCAGTGAAGTCTTAGGGGGTTCGTCCTACGAGCAGTACTTC. The chain employs TRBV6-1 and TRBJ2-7, with D possibly TRBD1 on 6 matching bases. This CDR3 comprises 16 residues. Germline V CDR1 and CDR2: MNHNS, SASEGT. Trimming stripped 1 base from V and 1 base from J, with 14 bases between.

The chain is built from TRBV2 and TRBJ2-1; 7 bases are a match to TRBD1. Trimming at V came to 7 bases and at J to 7 bases, leaving 7 bases not matched to a gene. In germline, CDR1 is SNHLY, CDR2 FYNNEI. CDR3 length: 13 amino acids. For the CDR3, the DNA is TGTGCCAGCATGGGTCAGGGGGAGAATGAGCAGTTCTTC. The encoded protein is CASMGQGENEQFF. Complete variable domain (other parts from reference TRBV2 and TRBJ2-1): EPEVTQTPSHQVTQMGQEVILRCVPISNHLYFYWYRQILGQKVEFLVSFYNNEISEKSEIFDDQFSVERPDGSNFTLKIRSTKLEDSAMYFCASMGQGENEQFFGPGTRLTVL.

The V and J genes are TRBV6-1 and TRBJ1-2, with D perhaps TRBD1 (6 bases). This CDR3 is built from 16 residues. The V gene's germline CDR1 is MNHNS and CDR2 SASEGT. Between the trimmed V and J ends, which lost 3 bases and 6 bases, there was a span of 20 bases. The CDR3 sequence: CASSELPPGPGDGYTF. CDR3 bases: TGTGCCAGCAGTGAGCTCCCTCCGGGACCAGGGGATGGCTACACCTTC.

The chain links TRBV11-1 to TRBJ2-7; unclear D gene. The CDR3 is 12 amino acids. Germline V lookup: CDR1 SGHAT, CDR2 FQDESV (reference sequence). Between the trimmed V and J ends, which lost 1 base and 5 bases, there was a span of 6 bases. In nucleotides, the CDR3 is TGTGCCAGCAGCTTAGACAGAAACGAGCAGTACTTC. Its translation is CASSLDRNEQYF.

The chain links TRBV6-1 to TRBJ2-7; D gene unclear. The CDR3 spans 12 residues. The V end was cut by 3 bases, the J end by 2 bases, with 5 bases between. Germline V CDR1 and CDR2: MNHNS, SASEGT. This CDR3 reads CASSDSTYEQYF. The CDR3, as DNA: TGTGCCAGCAGTGATTCCACCTACGAGCAGTACTTC.

This clone was seen more than once but under ten times. The J gene is TRBJ2-7, the V gene TRBV25-1; D possibly corresponds to TRBD2 (5 bases). The germline V and J ends were trimmed by 3 bases and 5 bases, with 14 bases remaining between them. The length of the CDR3 is 14 residues. Germline values: CDR1 MGHDK, CDR2 SYGVNS. Here the CDR3 reads CASSETGVLHEQYF. Written as DNA, the CDR3 is TGTGCCAGCAGTGAGACCGGGGTACTCCACGAGCAGTACTTC.

The chain uses TRBV29-1 and TRBJ2-2, with D perhaps matching TRBD1 (6 bases). This CDR3 has 17 residues. Trimming pared 3 bases from V and 1 base from J, leaving 18 bases between. CDR1 and CDR2 (germline): SQVTM, ANQGSEA. This CDR3 is CSVEYLARGQNTGELFF. For the CDR3, the DNA is TGCAGCGTTGAGTATCTTGCCAGGGGCCAGAACACCGGGGAGCTGTTTTTT.

This chain uses TRBV29-1 with TRBJ2-3; 12 nucleotides line up with TRBD1. Germline V gives CDR1 SQVTM, CDR2 ANQGSEA. The CDR3 runs to 13 residues. The junction had 4 bases not matched to a gene; V was cut back by 8 bases and J by 4 bases. The CDR3, as DNA: TGCAGCCTGGGACAGGGGGCCCCAGATACGCAGTATTTT. It specifies CSLGQGAPDTQYF.

This sequence joins TRBV5-1 and TRBJ2-1, with D possibly matching TRBD1 (6 bases). The germline V gene encodes CDR1 SGHRS and CDR2 YFSETQ. V lost 0 bases to trimming and J lost 1 base, with 8 bases between them. The CDR3 consists of 15 residues. CDR3 loop: CASSLVGASYNEQFF. As DNA, the CDR3 is TGCGCCAGCAGCTTGGTGGGGGCGTCCTACAATGAGCAGTTCTTC.

As DNA, the CDR3 is TGCGCCAGCAGCAAAACCGAACACGCAACTAATGAAAAACTGTTTTTT. Its protein product is CASSKTEHATNEKLFF. This chain joins TRBV5-1 and TRBJ1-4; no firm D call. Germline lookup yields CDR1 SGHRS and CDR2 YFSETQ. V lost 4 bases, J lost 0 bases, and 13 bases lay in between. This CDR3 contains 16 residues. The full variable domain, rest sourced from reference TRBV5-1 and TRBJ1-4, is KAGVTQTPRYLIKTRGQQVTLSCSPISGHRSVSWYQQTPGQGLQFLFEYFSETQRNKGNFPGRFSGRQFSNSRSEMNVSTLELGDSALYLCASSKTEHATNEKLFFGSGTQLSVL.

The chain combines TRBV6-1 with TRBJ2-7; D remains unclear. Trimming left V 8 bases short and J 3 bases short, with 17 bases between. Germline-derived CDR1 and CDR2 are MNHNS and SASEGT. The CDR3 sequence is 14 residues long. CDR3 amino acids: CASWAYSAHYEQYF. The CDR3 bases are TGTGCCAGCTGGGCGTACAGTGCCCACTACGAGCAGTACTTC.

This clone has more than one count but fewer than ten. This rearrangement joins TRBV6-4 to TRBJ1-6, with D possibly matching TRBD1 (6 bases). There are 14 residues in the CDR3. Germline CDR1 is MRHNA and CDR2 is SNTAGT. Trimming removed 5 bases from V and 7 bases from J, with 12 bases in between. The CDR3 DNA reads as TGTGCCAGCAGTCCCGGGACACGGAATTCACCCCTCCACTTT. The encoded protein is CASSPGTRNSPLHF.

This clone turned up a few times. The J gene is TRBJ1-1, the V gene TRBV7-9, with 8 bases that match TRBD1. This CDR3 has 14 amino acids. V lost 4 bases to trimming and J lost 4 bases; unmatched junction nucleotides: 5. CDR1 is SEHNR, CDR2 FQNEAQ, per germline (reference sequence). In DNA, the CDR3 is TGTGCCAGCAGCTCCCGGACAGGGAGCACTGAAGCTTTCTTT. Translating gives CASSSRTGSTEAFF.

In this sample, this clone turned up once. This chain joins TRBV6-5 and TRBJ2-1, with a weak D call TRBD1 (6 bases). There are 14 residues in the CDR3. The V gene's germline CDR1 is MNHEY and CDR2 SVGAGI. V was shortened by 5 bases and J by 6 bases, with 14 bases between the two germline ends. The CDR3 DNA follows: TGTGCCAGCAGTACCGGGACATGGGCCAATGAGCAGTTCTTC. Translating gives CASSTGTWANEQFF.

This chain uses TRBV7-3 with TRBJ1-1, with 9 bases aligning to TRBD1. Per germline, CDR1 SGHTA and CDR2 FQGTGA. J lost 12 bases, V lost 1 base, and 9 bases had no gene match. The CDR3 sequence is 14 residues long. The DNA of the CDR3 is TGTGCCAGCAGCTTAATGGGCACAGGGGGCGATACTTTCTTT. Protein sequence: CASSLMGTGGDTFF.

V is TRBV18 and J is TRBJ2-1; TRBD2 aligns across 8 bases. The trim removed 3 bases at V and 7 bases at J, leaving 8 bases unmatched. The CDR3 totals 15 residues. Germline CDR1 KGHSH, CDR2 LQKENI. CDR3 DNA sequence: TGTGCCAGCTCACCCTCCGAGGAGCGGGGGAATGAGCAGTTCTTC. Its translation: CASSPSEERGNEQFF.

This clone was detected only a few times. The chain employs TRBV9 and TRBJ2-5; 7 bases fit TRBD2. Per germline, CDR1 SGDLS and CDR2 YYNGEE. The CDR3 is 15 residues long. J lost 2 bases, V lost 0 bases, and 4 bases had no gene match. The CDR3 DNA reads TGTGCCAGCAGCGTAGGGGCGGGGGTTCAAGAGACCCAGTACTTC. This translates into CASSVGAGVQETQYF.

In this sample, this clone turned up a few times. V is TRBV6-6 and J is TRBJ1-4, with 7 bases identical to TRBD1. CDR3 length: 15 residues. Germline trimming cut 6 bases from V and 0 bases from J; bases unmatched to any gene: 4. CDR1 is MNHNY and CDR2 is SVGAGI in the germline V gene (reference sequence). CDR3 sequence reads: CASSYGTATNEKLFF. The CDR3, as DNA: TGTGCCAGCAGCTACGGGACAGCAACTAATGAAAAACTGTTTTTT.

The rearrangement links TRBV5-4 to TRBJ2-2; possible D gene TRBD1, 6 bases. Per the germline V gene, CDR1 is SGHNT and CDR2 is YYREEE (reference sequence). Trimming shortened V by 3 bases and J by 4 bases, and 16 bases separated the two germline ends. This CDR3 has 16 amino acids. CDR3 in DNA: TGTGCCAGCAGCTGGGGTCGGACAGCTACCACCGGGGAGCTGTTTTTT. It encodes CASSWGRTATTGELFF.

The rearrangement links TRBV6-1 to TRBJ2-3, with D perhaps TRBD2 (7 bases). Between the trimmed V and J ends, which lost 4 bases and 3 bases, there was a span of 26 bases. This CDR3 comprises 19 residues. The germline CDR1 and CDR2 sequences are MNHNS and SASEGT. CDR3 protein: CASSARTVSPRENTDTQYF. CDR3 coding DNA: TGTGCCAGCAGTGCCCGGACAGTTTCTCCGCGGGAGAATACAGATACGCAGTATTTT.

This clone occurred once. V usage is TRBV5-1 and J usage is TRBJ1-2; no firm D call. Trimming removed 1 base at V and 7 bases at J, with 11 bases between. The CDR3 length is 13 residues. Germline V gene sequence: CDR1 SGHRS, CDR2 YFSETQ. The CDR3 region has the DNA TGCGCCAGCAGCTTGACCGGGGAGATTGGCTACACCTTC. It encodes CASSLTGEIGYTF.

The chain combines TRBV5-1 with TRBJ1-1; TRBD1 aligns across 8 bases. Trimming took 4 bases from V and 9 from J; bases not matched to a gene: 5. The CDR3 is made up of 12 amino acids. Germline values: CDR1 SGHRS, CDR2 YFSETQ. The CDR3 bases are TGCGCCAGCAGCGCGACAGGGGATCAAGCTTTCTTT. It is translated as CASSATGDQAFF.

In the case of this clone: An end of the junction does not agree with germline; a read error may underlie this. V and J are TRBV2 and TRBJ1-2, with TRBD1 as a possible D gene (5 bases). CDR1 is SNHLY, CDR2 FYNNEI, per germline. There are 16 residues in the CDR3. The CDR3 loop reads CASSRRQPSLNYGYAF. CDR3 DNA sequence: TGTGCCAGCAGTAGAAGACAGCCTTCCCTTAACTATGGCTACGCCTTC.

On this clone: One end of the junction is discordant with germline, which a read error may explain. The chain links TRBV7-9 to TRBJ2-7; TRBD2 matches at 15 bases. Looked up from germline, CDR1 is SEHNR and CDR2 is FQNEAQ (reference sequence). The CDR3 contains 16 residues. CDR3 coding DNA: TGTTCCAGCAGTTCGGGACTAGCGGGAGGTGTCTACGAGCAGTACTTC. This translates into CSSSSGLAGGVYEQYF. The full variable domain, completed using reference TRBV7-9 and TRBJ2-7, is DTGVSQNPRHKITKRGQNVTFRCDPISEHNRLYWYRQTLGQGPEFLTYFQNEAQLEKSRLLSDRFSAERPKGSFSTLEIQRTEQGDSAMYLCSSSSGLAGGVYEQYFGPGTRLTVT.

This clone was recorded only once. Other DNA sequences from this sample encode an identical CDR3 as well. This chain joins TRBV9 and TRBJ2-3; D is undetermined. Trimming left V 0 bases short and J 0 bases short, with 8 bases between. Germline lookup yields CDR1 SGDLS and CDR2 YYNGEE. The CDR3 loop spans 15 amino acids. Written as DNA, the CDR3 is TGTGCCAGCAGCGTAGGGGCAGGCAGCACAGATACGCAGTATTTT. This encodes CASSVGAGSTDTQYF.

The V and J genes are TRBV15 and TRBJ2-4; 10 bases are a match to TRBD2. The junction had 22 bases not matched to a gene; V was cut back by 2 bases and J by 9 bases. The germline V gene encodes CDR1 LNHNV and CDR2 YYDKDF (reference sequence). The CDR3 has 20 residues. The CDR3 DNA reads as TGTGCCACCAGCAGATCCAAAGCCATACTAGCGGGGCCGAAGCGAAGCATTCAGTACTTC. This encodes CATSRSKAILAGPKRSIQYF.

The chain joins TRBV30 to TRBJ2-2, with 9 positions matching TRBD2. This CDR3 is built from 16 residues. Germline V gene lookup returns CDR1 GTSNPN and CDR2 SVGIG (reference sequence). V lost 5 bases, J lost 8 bases, and 15 bases stayed unmatched. The CDR3 protein is CAWGGRASVLFGELFF. The CDR3 region has the DNA TGTGCCTGGGGCGGGAGGGCCTCAGTTTTATTTGGGGAGCTGTTTTTT.

The CDR3 protein is CASSFGTSGETQYF. For the CDR3, the DNA is TGTGCCAGCAGCTTCGGGACTAGCGGAGAGACCCAGTACTTC. This rearrangement joins TRBV5-6 to TRBJ2-5; 11 bases match TRBD2. The CDR3 has 14 residues. The trim removed 2 bases at V and 4 bases at J, leaving 1 base unmatched. Germline CDR1 reads SGHDT; CDR2 reads YYEEEE.